Following are 15 T cell receptor beta chains from one sample sequenced in a study of blood T cells in healthy people across ages. A second PCR of roughly 7 to 11 cycles used a sample-barcoded 5' primer and a J-beta primer mix. MiXCR, run by TCRdb on the 5' RACE reads, gives a single entry per CDR3 protein. The sample yields over a million distinct CDR3 sequences, under 55% seen once. The sequencing sample was made of blood. The receptor source for this set is a woman younger than 30 in good health.

The chain is built from TRBV6-2 or TRBV6-3 and TRBJ1-1; 8 nucleotides line up with TRBD1. Germline V gene data show CDR1 as MNHEY and CDR2 as SVGEGT. J lost 2 bases, V lost 0 bases, and 8 bases had no gene match. This CDR3 spans 17 amino acids. The CDR3 protein is CASSYSLRDRQNTEAFF. The CDR3 nucleotides read TGTGCCAGCAGTTACTCTCTCCGGGACAGGCAAAACACTGAAGCTTTCTTT.

The chain couples TRBV7-8 to TRBJ2-1, with 7 bases that match TRBD2. The CDR3 consists of 21 residues. Germline CDR1 is SGHVS and CDR2 is FQNEAQ. Trimming took 0 bases from V and 12 from J; bases not matched to a gene: 29. CDR3 nucleotides: TGTGCCAGCAGCTTAGCGATCCCTAGCGGCTATTCACCGGCACCCCAAATGGTGCAGTTCTTC. Its translation is CASSLAIPSGYSPAPQMVQFF.

The rearrangement uses TRBV9 and TRBJ2-1, with D uncertain. From germline, CDR1 is SGDLS and CDR2 YYNGEE. This CDR3 comprises 16 residues. Trimming took off 0 bases at V and 0 bases at J, with 10 bases between the two ends. The CDR3: CASSVVAASSYNEQFF. The CDR3 DNA follows: TGTGCCAGCAGCGTAGTTGCTGCCAGCTCCTACAATGAGCAGTTCTTC.

The table lists this clonotype with a few counts. J is TRBJ1-6 and V is TRBV12-5; D gene ambiguous. CDR3 size: 13 residues. V was pared by 0 bases and J by 6 bases, with 3 bases between. Germline V lookup: CDR1 LGHNT, CDR2 FRNRAP. CDR3 amino acids: CASGLVLNSPLHF. For the CDR3, the DNA is TGTGCTAGTGGTTTGGTACTTAATTCACCCCTCCACTTT.

In this sample, this clonotype turned up a few times. The genes are TRBV2 and TRBJ2-1; D unresolved. Looked up from germline, CDR1 is SNHLY and CDR2 is FYNNEI. Deletions cut 8 bases from V and 7 bases from J, with 15 bases between. The CDR3 extends over 13 amino acids. The CDR3 reads CASGERRANEQFF. The CDR3 coding sequence is TGTGCCAGCGGAGAACGACGAGCGAATGAGCAGTTCTTC.

This clonotype was detected a few times. The V call is TRBV27, the J call TRBJ2-1; tentatively, D is TRBD1 (5 bases). The V gene's germline CDR1 is MNHEY and CDR2 SMNVEV (reference sequence). The CDR3 covers 16 residues. V lost 5 bases and J lost 0, with 14 bases in between. In nucleotides, the CDR3 is TGTGCCAGCAGTCCCCCAGGGCGCAGCTCCTACAATGAGCAGTTCTTC. This translates into CASSPPGRSSYNEQFF.

The rearrangement links TRBV6-2 or TRBV6-3 to TRBJ2-7; the D call may be TRBD1 or TRBD2 (5 bases each). This CDR3 is built from 13 residues. V shed 4 bases and J shed 2 bases, with 9 bases lying between them. From germline, CDR1 is MNHEY and CDR2 SVGEGT. CDR3 sequence (DNA): TGTGCCAGCAGTTGGGACGTAGCCTACGAGCAGTACTTC. Encoded protein: CASSWDVAYEQYF.

To note about this clonotype: Possible read error: a much larger clone is one base away. For the CDR3, the DNA is TGCAGCGTTGGCCCAGGGTTCACAGGCGGCTACACCTTC. Translated: CSVGPGFTGGYTF. The rearrangement joins TRBV29-1 to TRBJ1-2, with D possibly matching TRBD1 (5 bases). Per germline, CDR1 SQVTM and CDR2 ANQGSEA. V lost 4 bases and J 8 bases, leaving 17 bases between the germline ends. The CDR3 extends over 13 amino acids.

This clonotype was counted only a few times. The chain carries TRBV4-3 and TRBJ2-3; 9 bases map to TRBD2. The trim removed 0 bases at V and 10 bases at J, leaving 11 bases unmatched. This CDR3 is 16 amino acids long. Germline CDR1 is LGHNA and CDR2 is YSLEER. The CDR3 sequence: CASSQDERGAGGAQYF. In DNA form, the CDR3 reads TGCGCCAGCAGCCAAGACGAGCGGGGGGCCGGGGGTGCGCAGTATTTT.

This clonotype appeared a few times. J is TRBJ2-5 and V is TRBV7-2; the match to TRBD2 covers 8 bases. Germline CDR1 reads SGHTA; CDR2 reads FQGNSA. After removal of 3 bases from V and 7 bases from J, the junction contained 10 bases not matched to a gene. This CDR3 contains 15 residues. CDR3 protein: CASSFREGLLRTQYF. CDR3 nucleotides: TGTGCCAGCAGCTTTCGGGAGGGCCTTTTAAGGACCCAGTACTTC. The full variable domain, completed using reference TRBV7-2 and TRBJ2-5, is GAGVSQSPSNKVTEKGKDVELRCDPISGHTALYWYRQSLGQGLEFLIYFQGNSAPDKSGLPSDRFSAERTGGSVSTLTIQRTQQEDSAVYLCASSFREGLLRTQYFGPGTRLLVL.

The chain employs TRBV12-3 or TRBV12-4 and TRBJ2-5; 10 nucleotides align to TRBD2. CDR3 size: 14 residues. With V trimmed by 5 bases and J by 11 bases, 11 bases remained unmatched. This CDR3 reads CASSPGLARNEQYF. The CDR3 DNA reads as TGTGCCAGCAGTCCGGGACTAGCGCGCAATGAGCAGTACTTC.

This chain joins TRBV5-1 and TRBJ1-2, with D unresolved. With 2 bases removed from V and 1 base from J, the gap between germline ends came to 9 bases. This CDR3 has 14 amino acids. Germline CDR1 SGHRS, CDR2 YFSETQ. This chain's CDR3 is CASSFHSLNYGYTF. The CDR3 DNA is TGCGCCAGCAGCTTCCATAGCCTTAACTATGGCTACACCTTC.

This clonotype was counted only a few times. The chain uses TRBV6-5 and TRBJ1-2; D gene uncertain. The CDR3 is 12 amino acids. The germline V gene encodes CDR1 MNHEY and CDR2 SVGAGI. The V and J ends lost 5 bases and 7 bases respectively, with 11 bases between them. CDR3 amino acids: CASSPDLLGYTF. DNA for the CDR3: TGTGCCAGCAGTCCGGACCTGCTTGGCTACACCTTC.

This clonotype was seen a handful of times. The gene calls are TRBV29-1 and TRBJ2-5; unclear D gene. The CDR3 consists of 13 residues. Germline CDR1 and CDR2: SQVTM and ANQGSEA. Trimming removed 6 bases from V and 2 bases from J, with 13 bases in between. The CDR3 protein is CSVSRARQETQYF. As DNA, the CDR3 is TGCAGCGTGAGCCGGGCCAGACAAGAGACCCAGTACTTC.

The V call is TRBV7-2, the J call TRBJ2-4; TRBD2 might be the D (5 bases). CDR3 length equals 14 residues. V shed 0 bases and J shed 8 bases, with 11 bases lying between them. Germline assignment: CDR1 SGHTA and CDR2 FQGNSA. The CDR3 is CASSLATSVDIQYF. The CDR3, as DNA: TGTGCCAGCAGCTTAGCAACTAGTGTAGACATTCAGTACTTC.